This T cell receptor beta chain was sequenced in a study of breast tumors, draining lymph nodes, adjacent tissues (dated by TCRdb to about 2016). Concerning the study at large: Breast cancer patients provided tumor, adjacent nontumor tissue and axillary lymph nodes, and the study compared the TCR beta repertoires across these three sources. The study aimed to assess the relationships and possible T-cell exchange between tumor, surrounding tissue and draining lymph node repertoires in human breast cancer.

Lymph node samples came from the axillary draining lymph nodes of breast cancer patients. The full study reports these points: Tumors showed preferential V and J gene usage, and their T-cell repertoire diversity fell below that of lymph nodes yet above that of nontumor tissue. Rather than being directly demonstrated, the conclusion that tumor T cells originate in lymph nodes was presented as consistent with a hypothesis. A scenario in which most tumor T cells derive from the lymph node and then expand within tumor tissue was judged to be consistent with the data. Tumor and nontumor tissue repertoires were found to be significantly more similar in luminal-like than in basal-like breast cancer.

This clonotype was seen repeatedly, ten times or more. The specificity of this receptor is unknown. Nothing much larger sits one base from this clone, and base qualities are not available. From its cysteine to its phenylalanine, the CDR3 spans 16 amino acids. CDR3 DNA only is kept here, 48 bases in frame from base 1. V is reduced by 4 bases and J by 0 bases, leaving a spacing of 14 bases between them. As encoded in the germline V gene (reference sequence), CDR1 is SEHNR while CDR2 is FQNEAQ. The sequencer listed for this sample is Illumina HiSeq 2000. Multiplex PCR amplification was used to generate the TCR beta chain libraries. High-throughput sequencing was used to analyze the amplified TCR beta chain products. TCRdb passed the public sequencing reads through fastp at Q25 and MiXCR, retaining productive beta sequences. Rows are combined by CDR3 protein, so each entry shows the most common genes and DNA. This sample is represented by about 80,000 distinct CDR3 sequences; approximately 20% of them were singletons. The top ten clones comprise 2% to 3% of the sample.

Input material: axillary lymph node tissue. The chain employs TRBV7-9 and TRBJ2-3, with TRBD2 as a weak D call on 6 bases. The source of this sequence is a female donor with breast cancer. Some clones in this sample may be carry-over from other donors' samples. The nucleotide sequence is given as TGTGCCAGCAGCTCGAATAGCGGAGCTAGCACAGATACGCAGTATTTT. This sequence encodes CASSSNSGASTDTQYF.